This paragraph reports one T cell receptor beta chain. The sample originates from a study of identical twins. This CDR3 contains 17 residues. V dropped 2 bases and J dropped 0 bases, with 16 bases sitting between them. MiXCR, run by TCRdb on the 5' RACE reads, gives a single entry per CDR3 protein. The sample contains hundreds of thousands of distinct CDR3 sequences, over 15% of which appear only once. This sample was also put to use in a study of T cells expressing NK-cell markers.

The sequenced sample consisted of PBMCs. The chain is built from TRBV12-3 or TRBV12-4 and TRBJ1-1; a weak D match, TRBD1 (5 bases). The TCR comes from a woman aged 18 to 35 in good health. Written as DNA, the CDR3 is TGTGCCAGCAGTTTATATAGGCGTCGGGACTTGAACACTGAAGCTTTCTTT. It encodes CASSLYRRRDLNTEAFF.